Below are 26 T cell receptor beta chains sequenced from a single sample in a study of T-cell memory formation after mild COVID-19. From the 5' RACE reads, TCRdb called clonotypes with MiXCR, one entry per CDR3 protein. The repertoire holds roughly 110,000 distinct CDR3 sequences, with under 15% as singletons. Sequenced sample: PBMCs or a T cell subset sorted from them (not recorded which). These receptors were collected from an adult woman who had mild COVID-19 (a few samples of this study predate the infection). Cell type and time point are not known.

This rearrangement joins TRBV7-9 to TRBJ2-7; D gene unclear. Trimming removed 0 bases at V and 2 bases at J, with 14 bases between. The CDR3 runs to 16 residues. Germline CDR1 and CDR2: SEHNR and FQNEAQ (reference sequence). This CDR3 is CASSLASLRATYEQYF. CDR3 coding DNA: TGTGCCAGCAGCTTAGCGTCCCTTCGGGCTACCTACGAGCAGTACTTC.

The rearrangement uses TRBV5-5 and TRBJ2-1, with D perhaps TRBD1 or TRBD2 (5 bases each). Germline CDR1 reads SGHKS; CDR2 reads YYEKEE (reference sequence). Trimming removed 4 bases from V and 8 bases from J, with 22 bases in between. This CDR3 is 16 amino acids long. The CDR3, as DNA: TGTGCCAGCAGCGTCACCGGGACCCGAGCCCTCGATGAGCAGTTCTTC. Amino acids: CASSVTGTRALDEQFF.

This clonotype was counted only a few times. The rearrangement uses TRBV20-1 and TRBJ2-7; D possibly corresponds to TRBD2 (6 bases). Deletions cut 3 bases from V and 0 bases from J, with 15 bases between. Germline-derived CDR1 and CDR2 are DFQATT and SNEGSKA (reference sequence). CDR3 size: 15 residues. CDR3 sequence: CSASSSGTASYEQYF. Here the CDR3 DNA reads TGCAGTGCTAGCTCGTCGGGGACTGCCTCCTACGAGCAGTACTTC.

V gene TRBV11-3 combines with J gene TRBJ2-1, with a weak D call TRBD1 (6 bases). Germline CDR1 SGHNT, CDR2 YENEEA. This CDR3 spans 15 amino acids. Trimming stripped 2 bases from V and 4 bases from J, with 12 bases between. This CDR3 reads CASSLPGQLYNEQFF. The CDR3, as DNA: TGTGCCAGCAGCTTACCGGGACAATTATACAATGAGCAGTTCTTC.

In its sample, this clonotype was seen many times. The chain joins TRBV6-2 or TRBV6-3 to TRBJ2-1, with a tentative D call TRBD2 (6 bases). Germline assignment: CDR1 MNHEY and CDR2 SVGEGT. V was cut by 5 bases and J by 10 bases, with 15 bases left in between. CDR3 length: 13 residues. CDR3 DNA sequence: TGTGCCAGCAGTGTGGGACTGCTGGGGGAGCAGTTCTTC. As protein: CASSVGLLGEQFF.

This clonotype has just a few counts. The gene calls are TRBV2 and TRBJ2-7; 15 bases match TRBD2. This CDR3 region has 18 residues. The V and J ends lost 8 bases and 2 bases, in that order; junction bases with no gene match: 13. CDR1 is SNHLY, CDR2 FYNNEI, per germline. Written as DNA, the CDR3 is TGTGCCAGCGGAGGACCGGGACTAGCGGGAGGTAATCCCTACGAGCAGTACTTC. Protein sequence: CASGGPGLAGGNPYEQYF.

CDR3 in DNA: TGTGCCAGCAGCTCATATTGGGACAGGAGATACGAGCAGTACTTC. This translates into CASSSYWDRRYEQYF. This chain joins TRBV7-6 and TRBJ2-7; TRBD1 aligns across 8 bases. The germline gives CDR1 SGHVS, CDR2 FNYEAQ. The CDR3 consists of 15 residues. After removal of 4 bases from V and 4 bases from J, the junction contained 9 bases not matched to a gene. Full variable domain (outside the CDR3, taken from reference TRBV7-6 and TRBJ2-7): GAGVSQSPRYKVTKRGQDVALRCDPISGHVSLYWYRQALGQGPEFLTYFNYEAQQDKSGLPNDRFSAERPEGSISTLTIQRTEQRDSAMYRCASSSYWDRRYEQYFGPGTRLTVT.

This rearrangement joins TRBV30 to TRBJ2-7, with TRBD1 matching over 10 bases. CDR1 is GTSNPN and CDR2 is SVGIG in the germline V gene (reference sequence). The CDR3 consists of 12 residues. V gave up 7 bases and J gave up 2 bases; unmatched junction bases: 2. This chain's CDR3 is CAYGQGAYEQYF. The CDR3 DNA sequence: TGTGCCTATGGACAGGGGGCCTACGAGCAGTACTTC.

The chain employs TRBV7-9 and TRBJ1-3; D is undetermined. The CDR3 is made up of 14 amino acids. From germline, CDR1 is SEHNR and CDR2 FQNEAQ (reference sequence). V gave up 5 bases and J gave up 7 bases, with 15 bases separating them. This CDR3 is CASSPALGFNTIYF. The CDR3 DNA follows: TGTGCCAGCAGCCCGGCTTTGGGGTTTAACACCATATATTTT.

DNA of the CDR3: TGCAGTGCTGAGAGGTTGGGGGAACCCAACTTCGGCTCCTACAATGAGCAGTTCTTC. It translates to CSAERLGEPNFGSYNEQFF. The chain recombines TRBV20-1 with TRBJ2-1; D might be TRBD1 or TRBD2, each matching 5 bases. V was shortened by 5 bases and J by 0 bases, with 26 bases between the two germline ends. The CDR3 runs 19 residues. CDR1 is DFQATT and CDR2 is SNEGSKA in the germline V gene (reference sequence).

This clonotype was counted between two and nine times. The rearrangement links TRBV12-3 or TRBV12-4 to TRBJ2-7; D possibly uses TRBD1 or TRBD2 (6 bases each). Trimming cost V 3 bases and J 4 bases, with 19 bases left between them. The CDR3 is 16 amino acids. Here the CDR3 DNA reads TGTGCCAGCAGTTTGATAGGGCCCGGGGGCCTTTACGAGCAGTACTTC. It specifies CASSLIGPGGLYEQYF.

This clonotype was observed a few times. The DNA of the CDR3 is TGTGCCACCAGTGCGAACAGGGGAGAGAGCGAGCAGTTCTTC. Its protein is CATSANRGESEQFF. The genes are TRBV24-1 and TRBJ2-1; 7 bases line up with TRBD1. This CDR3 has 14 amino acids. Germline V gene data show CDR1 as KGHDR and CDR2 as SFDVKD. With V trimmed by 5 bases and J by 10 bases, 10 bases remained unmatched.

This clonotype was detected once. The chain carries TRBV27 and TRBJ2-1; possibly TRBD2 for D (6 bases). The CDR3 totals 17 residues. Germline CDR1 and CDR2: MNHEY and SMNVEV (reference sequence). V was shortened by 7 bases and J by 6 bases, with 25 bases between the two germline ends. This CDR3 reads CASKVPSVPPGTNEQFF. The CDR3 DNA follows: TGTGCCAGCAAAGTACCTAGCGTCCCCCCGGGGACCAATGAGCAGTTCTTC.

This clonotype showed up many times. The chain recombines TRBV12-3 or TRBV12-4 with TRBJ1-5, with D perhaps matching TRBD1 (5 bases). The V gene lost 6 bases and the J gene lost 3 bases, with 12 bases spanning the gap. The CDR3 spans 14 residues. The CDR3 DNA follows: TGTGCCAGCAGCTGGACACTCTTCAATCAGCCCCAGCATTTT. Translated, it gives CASSWTLFNQPQHF.

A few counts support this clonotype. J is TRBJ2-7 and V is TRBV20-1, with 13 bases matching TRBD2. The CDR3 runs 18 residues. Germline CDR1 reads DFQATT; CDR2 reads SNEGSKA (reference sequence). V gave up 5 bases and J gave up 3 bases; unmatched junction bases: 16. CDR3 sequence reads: CSAQPGLAGKNNVYEQYF. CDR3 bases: TGCAGTGCTCAACCGGGACTAGCGGGAAAGAATAACGTCTACGAGCAGTACTTC.

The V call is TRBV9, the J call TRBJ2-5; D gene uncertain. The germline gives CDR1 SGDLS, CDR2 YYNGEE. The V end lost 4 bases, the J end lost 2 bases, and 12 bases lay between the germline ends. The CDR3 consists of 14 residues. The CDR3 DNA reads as TGTGCCAGCAGCCTACTTGGTCTACAAGAGACCCAGTACTTC. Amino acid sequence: CASSLLGLQETQYF. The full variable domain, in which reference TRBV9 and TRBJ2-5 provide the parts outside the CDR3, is DSGVTQTPKHLITATGQRVTLRCSPRSGDLSVYWYQQSLDQGLQFLIQYYNGEERAKGNILERFSAQQFPDLHSELNLSSLELGDSALYFCASSLLGLQETQYFGPGTRLLVL.

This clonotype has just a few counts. In DNA, the CDR3 is TGTGCCAGCAGTTCCCTCGTCTTTGGCGGAAACACCATATATTTT. This encodes CASSSLVFGGNTIYF. The V call is TRBV12-3 or TRBV12-4, the J call TRBJ1-3; D gene unclear. The V and J ends lost 4 bases and 4 bases respectively, with 14 bases between them. The CDR3 is 15 residues long.

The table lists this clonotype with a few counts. The DNA for the CDR3 is TGTGCCAGCAGCGCCCTAGCGGGAGGGCCGGGCCATGAGCAGTTCTTC. Encoded protein: CASSALAGGPGHEQFF. The chain couples TRBV13 to TRBJ2-1, with 12 positions matching TRBD2. Germline V gene lookup returns CDR1 PRHDT and CDR2 FYEKMQ (reference sequence). The CDR3 extends over 16 amino acids. V lost 5 bases, J lost 8 bases, and 10 bases stayed unmatched.

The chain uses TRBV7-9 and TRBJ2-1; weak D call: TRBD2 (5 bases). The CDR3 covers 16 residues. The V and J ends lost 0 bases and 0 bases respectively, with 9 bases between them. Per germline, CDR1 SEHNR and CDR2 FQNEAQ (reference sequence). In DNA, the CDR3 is TGTGCCAGCAGCTTAGCCCCTAGCAGCTCCTACAATGAGCAGTTCTTC. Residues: CASSLAPSSSYNEQFF.

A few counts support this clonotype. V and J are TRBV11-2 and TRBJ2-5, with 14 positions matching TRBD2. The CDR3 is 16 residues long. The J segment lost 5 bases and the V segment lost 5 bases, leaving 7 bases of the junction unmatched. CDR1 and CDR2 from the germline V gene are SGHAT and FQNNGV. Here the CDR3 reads CASSQGTSGSWETQYF. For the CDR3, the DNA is TGTGCCAGCAGCCAAGGGACTAGCGGGAGCTGGGAGACCCAGTACTTC. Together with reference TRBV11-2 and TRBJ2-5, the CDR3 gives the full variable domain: EAGVAQSPRYKIIEKRQSVAFWCNPISGHATLYWYQQILGQGPKLLIQFQNNGVVDDSQLPKDRFSAERLKGVDSTLKIQPAKLEDSAVYLCASSQGTSGSWETQYFGPGTRLLVL.

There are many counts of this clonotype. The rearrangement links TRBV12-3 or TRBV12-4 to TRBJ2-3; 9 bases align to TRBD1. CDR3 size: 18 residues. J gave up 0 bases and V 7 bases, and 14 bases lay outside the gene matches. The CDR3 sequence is CASTNGTGYLLSTDTQYF. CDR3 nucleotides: TGTGCCAGCACCAACGGGACAGGGTACCTACTTAGCACAGATACGCAGTATTTT.

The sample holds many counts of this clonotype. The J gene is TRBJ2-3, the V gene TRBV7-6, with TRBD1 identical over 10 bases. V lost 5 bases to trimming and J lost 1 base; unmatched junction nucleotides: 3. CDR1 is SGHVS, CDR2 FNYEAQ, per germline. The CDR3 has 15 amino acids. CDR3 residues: CASSPGTGGTDTQYF. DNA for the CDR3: TGTGCCAGCAGCCCTGGGACAGGGGGCACAGATACGCAGTATTTT.

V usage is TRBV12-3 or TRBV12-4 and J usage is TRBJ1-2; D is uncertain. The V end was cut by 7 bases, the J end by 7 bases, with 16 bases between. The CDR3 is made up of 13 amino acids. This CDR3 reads CASTDVLVGGYTF. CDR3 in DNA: TGTGCCAGCACCGACGTTCTTGTTGGTGGCTACACCTTC.

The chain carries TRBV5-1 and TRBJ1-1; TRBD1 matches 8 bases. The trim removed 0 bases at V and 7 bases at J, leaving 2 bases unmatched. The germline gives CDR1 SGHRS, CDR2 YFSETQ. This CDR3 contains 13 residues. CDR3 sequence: CASSLEGTGEAFF. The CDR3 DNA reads TGCGCCAGCAGCTTGGAAGGGACAGGTGAAGCTTTCTTT.

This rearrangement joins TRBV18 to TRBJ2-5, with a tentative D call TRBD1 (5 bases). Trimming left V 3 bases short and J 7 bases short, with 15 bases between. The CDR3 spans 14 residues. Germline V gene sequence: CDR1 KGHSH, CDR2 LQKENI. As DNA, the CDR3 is TGTGCCAGCTCACCTCCGACAGCGCCAGGGACCCAGTACTTC. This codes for CASSPPTAPGTQYF. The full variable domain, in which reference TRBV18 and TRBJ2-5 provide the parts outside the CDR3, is NAGVMQNPRHLVRRRGQEARLRCSPMKGHSHVYWYRQLPEEGLKFMVYLQKENIIDESGMPKERFSAEFPKEGPSILRIQQVVRGDSAAYFCASSPPTAPGTQYFGPGTRLLVL.

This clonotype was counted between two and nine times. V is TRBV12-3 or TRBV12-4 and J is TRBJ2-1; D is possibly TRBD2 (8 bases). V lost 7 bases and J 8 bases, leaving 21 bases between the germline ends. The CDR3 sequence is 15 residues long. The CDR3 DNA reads TGTGCCAGCAACCCCCGGGGGGGCAGGGGGGATGAGCAGTTCTTC. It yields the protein CASNPRGGRGDEQFF.